This TCR beta chain was obtained from a study of human CD8 memory T cell subsets. Study results and limitations: Similarly high diversity marked stem-like memory and precursor exhausted T cells, unlike effector memory cells.

By UMI-labeled 5' RACE, the TCR beta libraries were made. TCRdb called the 5' RACE reads again in MiXCR, with one record for every CDR3 protein. Among roughly 8,300 distinct CDR3 sequences listed, under 4% were seen once. This clonotype was seen at least ten times. Its antigen is not known. This CDR3 is built from 15 residues. Germline V gene lookup returns CDR1 MDHEN and CDR2 SYDVKM. J gave up 4 bases and V 7 bases, and 6 bases lay outside the gene matches. The PBMC were obtained by density gradient separation from buffy coats of healthy donors. Sequencing was carried out using CD8+ T cells from PBMCs. The receptor comes from a human donor in good health. The V call is TRBV28, the J call TRBJ2-3; 12 nucleotides line up with TRBD2. The chain's CDR3 is CASNRLAGVADTQYF. In DNA form, the CDR3 reads TGTGCCAGCAACCGACTAGCGGGAGTCGCAGATACGCAGTATTTT.